Listed below are T cell receptor beta chains from one sample, sequenced in a study of OX40 agonist ivuxolimab in advanced cancers. Using immunoSEQ multiplex PCR, the repertoire was profiled, and TCRdb retains in-frame clones only, with some absent. The table records 26,000 or so clones, about nine tenths of them present only once. Sequenced here: CD4+ or CD8+ T cells sorted from blood, sampled in a trial of the OX40 agonist ivuxolimab. These receptors all stem from an adult with an advanced solid tumor such as melanoma, head and neck, liver or kidney cancer. CDR3s include the opening cysteine and the closing phenylalanine or tryptophan. The D gene is left open where the match is weak. The listing skips clone size in some rows; elsewhere it reads once, few, many or a size class.

d_call: -
v_call: TRBV4-1
clone_size: -
j_call: TRBJ2-1
cdr3_nt: TGCGCCAGCAGCCAAGACAGTGGTAGCTGGAGTGAGCAGTTCTTC
cdr3_aa: CASSQDSGSWSEQFF

d_call: TRBD1
v_call: TRBV9
clone_size: -
j_call: TRBJ2-1
cdr3_nt: TGTGCCAGCAGCTCGAACATACAGGGGGACGGAATATATGAGCAGTTCTTC
cdr3_aa: CASSSNIQGDGIYEQFF

d_call: -
v_call: TRBV7-6
clone_size: -
j_call: TRBJ2-5
cdr3_nt: TGTGCCAGCAGCTTAGCTTTTCAGGGGTACCAAGAGACCCAGTACTTC
cdr3_aa: CASSLAFQGYQETQYF

d_call: TRBD2
v_call: TRBV7-6
clone_size: -
j_call: TRBJ2-1
cdr3_nt: TGTGCCAGCAGCTTAGCCGGACTAGCGGGAGGGTTCAATGAGCAGTTCTTC
cdr3_aa: CASSLAGLAGGFNEQFF

d_call: -
v_call: TRBV5-4
clone_size: -
j_call: TRBJ1-4
cdr3_nt: TGTGCCAGCAGCCCGACGGCAGGGGTTAATGAAAAACTGTTTTTT
cdr3_aa: CASSPTAGVNEKLFF

d_call: -
v_call: TRBV5-5
clone_size: -
j_call: TRBJ1-1
cdr3_nt: TGTGCCAGCAGCTCCCAAGTCCTAGGCACTGAAGCTTTCTTT
cdr3_aa: CASSSQVLGTEAFF

d_call: -
v_call: TRBV6-5
clone_size: few
j_call: TRBJ1-2
cdr3_nt: TGTGCCAGCAATGACCTGGGAGGTGGGTATGGCTACACCTTC
cdr3_aa: CASNDLGGGYGYTF

d_call: -
v_call: TRBV7-2
clone_size: -
j_call: TRBJ2-3
cdr3_nt: TGTGCCAGCAGCTTAGTCGGCGGGACTAGCACAGATACGCAGTATTTT
cdr3_aa: CASSLVGGTSTDTQYF

d_call: TRBD1
v_call: TRBV7-2
clone_size: -
j_call: TRBJ1-5
cdr3_nt: TGTGCCAGCAGCTCCGGGACAGGGGGCGCCTTTGGTCAGCCCCAGCATTTT
cdr3_aa: CASSSGTGGAFGQPQHF

d_call: -
v_call: TRBV29-1
clone_size: -
j_call: TRBJ2-7
cdr3_nt: TGCAGCGTTGATCGCAGGGACGCTACGAGGCAGTACTTC
cdr3_aa: CSVDRRDATRQYF

d_call: -
v_call: TRBV19
clone_size: -
j_call: TRBJ1-5
cdr3_nt: TGTGCCAGTAGTTTAACCCAGGGTCCGCAGCCCCAGCATTTT
cdr3_aa: CASSLTQGPQPQHF

d_call: TRBD2
v_call: TRBV10-2
clone_size: -
j_call: TRBJ2-5
cdr3_nt: TGCGCCAGCAAAGGACTAGCCTGGGAGACCCAGTACTTC
cdr3_aa: CASKGLAWETQYF

d_call: TRBD1
v_call: TRBV27
clone_size: -
j_call: TRBJ2-7
cdr3_nt: TGTGCCAGCAGTTTATCGGGGACAGCAGTTACATACGAGCAGTACTTC
cdr3_aa: CASSLSGTAVTYEQYF

d_call: -
v_call: TRBV29-1
clone_size: few
j_call: TRBJ1-1
cdr3_nt: TGCAGCGTTGAAATGGCTGAAGCTTTCTTT
cdr3_aa: CSVEMAEAFF

d_call: -
v_call: TRBV5-4
clone_size: -
j_call: TRBJ2-3
cdr3_nt: TGTGCCAGCAGACCTATGGGCGGGCCCGCCGATACGCAGTATTTT
cdr3_aa: CASRPMGGPADTQYF

d_call: -
v_call: TRBV18
clone_size: -
j_call: TRBJ2-7
cdr3_nt: TGTGCCAGCTCACCATTAAACCCCCGAAGGGACACCTCCTACGAGCAGTACTTC
cdr3_aa: CASSPLNPRRDTSYEQYF

d_call: -
v_call: TRBV28
clone_size: -
j_call: TRBJ1-4
cdr3_nt: TGTGCCAGCAGTTTACAGGGCGGTGAAAAACTGTTTTTT
cdr3_aa: CASSLQGGEKLFF

d_call: -
v_call: TRBV9
clone_size: -
j_call: TRBJ2-7
cdr3_nt: TGTGCCAGCAGCGTAACTAGCTCAGGTTCTAACGAGCAGTACTTC
cdr3_aa: CASSVTSSGSNEQYF

d_call: TRBD1
v_call: TRBV7-9
clone_size: once
j_call: TRBJ2-7
cdr3_nt: TGTGCCAGCAGCTCCGGGACAGGGTACTACGAGCAGTACTTC
cdr3_aa: CASSSGTGYYEQYF

d_call: -
v_call: TRBV6-1
clone_size: -
j_call: TRBJ2-2
cdr3_nt: TGTGCCAGCAGTCCCTCCCCAGTCGGGGAGCTGTTTTTT
cdr3_aa: CASSPSPVGELFF

d_call: -
v_call: TRBV28
clone_size: -
j_call: TRBJ1-1
cdr3_nt: TGTGCCAGCAGTGCCCCTTTCGGGGGTGCCACTGAAGCTTTCTTT
cdr3_aa: CASSAPFGGATEAFF

d_call: -
v_call: TRBV7-9
clone_size: -
j_call: TRBJ1-2
cdr3_nt: TGTGCCAGCAGCTTAGATGGGGGAGGTCGCGAAGGCGGCTACACCTTC
cdr3_aa: CASSLDGGGREGGYTF

d_call: TRBD2
v_call: TRBV6-5
clone_size: -
j_call: TRBJ2-5
cdr3_nt: TGTGCCAGCAGTAGCGGGGGGCGTGCAGAGACCCAGTACTTC
cdr3_aa: CASSSGGRAETQYF

d_call: -
v_call: TRBV19
clone_size: -
j_call: TRBJ1-1
cdr3_nt: TGTGCCAGTAGTCCGATCCCGAACACTGAAGCTTTCTTT
cdr3_aa: CASSPIPNTEAFF

d_call: -
v_call: TRBV7-6
clone_size: -
j_call: TRBJ2-3
cdr3_nt: TGTGCCAGCAGCTCGGGTATTGATACGCAGTATTTT
cdr3_aa: CASSSGIDTQYF

d_call: TRBD2
v_call: TRBV19
clone_size: -
j_call: TRBJ2-3
cdr3_nt: TGTGCCAGTAGTAAGCGGGAGGGCTTTAGGGCAGATACGCAGTATTTT
cdr3_aa: CASSKREGFRADTQYF

d_call: TRBD2
v_call: TRBV6-4
clone_size: -
j_call: TRBJ2-3
cdr3_nt: TGTGCCAGCTCCGCAGCTAGCGGGAGCACAGATACGCAGTATTTT
cdr3_aa: CASSAASGSTDTQYF

d_call: TRBD2
v_call: TRBV27
clone_size: -
j_call: TRBJ2-7
cdr3_nt: TGTGCCAGCAGTATGGGCGGGGGCTCCTACGAGCAGTACTTC
cdr3_aa: CASSMGGGSYEQYF

d_call: -
v_call: TRBV13
clone_size: once
j_call: TRBJ1-5
cdr3_nt: TGTGCCAGCAGCTTAGGCGGGGGACAGCCCCAGCATTTT
cdr3_aa: CASSLGGGQPQHF

d_call: -
v_call: TRBV21-1
clone_size: few
j_call: TRBJ1-1
cdr3_nt: TGTGCCAGCAGCAAAGTTGGAGGAGGGGAGTCTGAAGCTTTCTTT
cdr3_aa: CASSKVGGGESEAFF

d_call: -
v_call: TRBV6-1
clone_size: -
j_call: TRBJ2-7
cdr3_nt: TGTGCCATCTATGGGCTTCCTACCGAGCAGTACTTC
cdr3_aa: CAIYGLPTEQYF

d_call: -
v_call: TRBV2
clone_size: -
j_call: TRBJ2-7
cdr3_nt: TGTGCCAGCAGTGAAGGTGCAGCAGTTGCCTACGAGCAGTACTTC
cdr3_aa: CASSEGAAVAYEQYF

d_call: TRBD1
v_call: TRBV27
clone_size: -
j_call: TRBJ1-5
cdr3_nt: TGTGCCAGCAGTTATACTACAGGGGATCAGCCCCAGCATTTT
cdr3_aa: CASSYTTGDQPQHF

d_call: -
v_call: TRBV29-1
clone_size: -
j_call: TRBJ2-2
cdr3_nt: TGCAGCGTCGAGGGACACAACACCGGGGAGCTGTTTTTT
cdr3_aa: CSVEGHNTGELFF

d_call: -
v_call: TRBV6-5
clone_size: -
j_call: TRBJ1-5
cdr3_nt: TGTGCCAGCAGCCCCGGAAGGCAGCCCCAGCATTTT
cdr3_aa: CASSPGRQPQHF

d_call: TRBD1
v_call: TRBV28
clone_size: -
j_call: TRBJ1-2
cdr3_nt: TGTGCCAGCAGACCGCACATATCCACGGGGACAGAAGCTAACTATGGCTACACCTTC
cdr3_aa: CASRPHISTGTEANYGYTF

d_call: -
v_call: TRBV19
clone_size: -
j_call: TRBJ1-5
cdr3_nt: TGTGCCAGTAGCTTAGTCGGACAGCGGTATCAGCCCCAGCATTTT
cdr3_aa: CASSLVGQRYQPQHF

d_call: TRBD2
v_call: TRBV30
clone_size: -
j_call: TRBJ2-1
cdr3_nt: TGTGCCTTTAGCGGGAGGGGACATGAGCAGTTCTTC
cdr3_aa: CAFSGRGHEQFF